The T cell receptor beta chain under discussion was sequenced for a study of cytomegalovirus exposure and HLA in healthy donors. Study results and caveats: Among the most significant clusters, several appeared linked to common viral pathogens in a later analysis. It was around 160 TCR beta chains that were listed as cytomegalovirus-associated.

Both 60 Vbeta primers and 13 Jbeta primers went into the PCR. Profiling relied on immunoSEQ multiplex PCR, and the TCRdb table lists in-frame clones only, not all of them. This repertoire includes 200,000 or so clones. The length of the CDR3 is 14 residues. V was pared by 6 bases and J by 1 base, with 5 bases of the junction left unmatched. Germline V gene sequence: CDR1 ENHRY, CDR2 SYGVKD. Comments on this clone: What it binds is unknown.

Sequenced: PBMCs. This chain joins TRBV10-3 and TRBJ1-1; 7 nucleotides line up with TRBD1. The sequence was collected from a boy between 10 and 17 years old in good health and CMV-seronegative. This chain's CDR3 is CAIREGQRNTEAFF. The CDR3 DNA is TGTGCCATCAGGGAGGGACAGAGGAACACTGAAGCTTTCTTT.